This passage covers 6 T cell receptor beta chains from one sample sequenced in a study of T cells in Graves' hyperthyroidism and ophthalmopathy. Amplified regions were TCR beta CDR3 sequences from RNA transcripts. A first-round RT-PCR of the TCR CDR3 used the HTBI primer set. TCRdb independently ran MiXCR on the multiplex PCR reads; one entry per CDR3 protein. The table has roughly 650,000 distinct CDR3 sequences, approximately 15% seen once. Sequenced sample: blood. These receptors all come from a middle-aged woman with Graves' ophthalmopathy.

This clonotype was observed many times. V usage is TRBV2 and J usage is TRBJ2-2; TRBD1 matches at 7 bases. Unmatched junction bases numbered 4, after V lost 4 bases and J lost 5 bases. The CDR3 contains 14 residues. Germline assignment: CDR1 SNHLY and CDR2 FYNNEI. The chain's CDR3 is CASSVDRVTGELFF. The DNA of the CDR3 is TGTGCCAGCAGTGTTGACAGGGTGACCGGGGAGCTGTTTTTT. The full variable domain, its missing parts supplied by reference TRBV2 and TRBJ2-2, is EPEVTQTPSHQVTQMGQEVILRCVPISNHLYFYWYRQILGQKVEFLVSFYNNEISEKSEIFDDQFSVERPDGSNFTLKIRSTKLEDSAMYFCASSVDRVTGELFFGEGSRLTVL.

Points on this clonotype: A much larger clone is a single base away; this may be a read error. V usage is TRBV5-1 and J usage is TRBJ1-2; tentative D call: TRBD1 (6 bases). There are 15 residues in the CDR3. Germline CDR1 and CDR2: SGHRS and YFSETQ. CDR3 DNA sequence: TGCGCCGGCAGCTTCAGGGGACCCACTAACTATGGCTACACCTTC. It yields the protein CAGSFRGPTNYGYTF.

This clonotype was recorded at least ten times. The chain has TRBV3-1 and TRBJ1-1; 9 nucleotides align to TRBD1. Germline lookup yields CDR1 LGHDT and CDR2 YNNKEL (reference sequence). J was trimmed by 3 bases and V by 3 bases; bases with no gene match: 5. The CDR3 consists of 15 residues. CDR3 residues: CASSQGTGLYTEAFF. CDR3 nucleotides: TGTGCCAGCAGCCAGGGGACAGGGCTTTACACTGAAGCTTTCTTT.

In its sample, this clonotype was seen a few times. The rearrangement uses TRBV27 and TRBJ1-1; D is unresolved. The CDR3 has 13 amino acids. V gave up 3 bases and J gave up 5 bases, with 10 bases separating them. Germline CDR1 MNHEY, CDR2 SMNVEV (reference sequence). This CDR3 reads CASSFRVTTEAFF. The CDR3 bases are TGTGCCAGCAGTTTTCGGGTGACAACTGAAGCTTTCTTT.

Only a few counts were recorded for this clonotype. The V and J genes are TRBV6-1 and TRBJ1-2; D not resolved. V lost 6 bases to trimming and J lost 0 bases, with 8 bases between them. The CDR3 sequence is 13 residues long. The germline gives CDR1 MNHNS, CDR2 SASEGT. The CDR3 DNA is TGTGCCAGCAGGGACGTGACTAACTATGGCTACACCTTC. This encodes CASRDVTNYGYTF.

This clonotype was detected many times. The rearrangement joins TRBV11-2 to TRBJ1-1, with TRBD1 as a possible D gene (5 bases). The germline V gene has CDR1 SGHAT and CDR2 FQNNGV. The V and J ends lost 1 base and 3 bases respectively, with 18 bases between them. The CDR3 is 17 residues long. The CDR3 DNA is TGTGCCAGCAGCTTAGTCTCGGGGGGAGAGCAGGACACTGAAGCTTTCTTT. Translating it yields CASSLVSGGEQDTEAFF.